This T cell receptor beta chain appears in the sequencing data of a study of T cells after yellow fever vaccination. Template-switching 5'RACE yielded the TCR cDNA; a universal primer site and UMIs were added in the process. TCRdb reanalysed the 5' RACE reads using MiXCR and keeps one entry per CDR3 protein. The sample yields 200,000 to 300,000 distinct CDR3 sequences, over 10% seen once. Regarding this clonotype: Its cognate antigen is unknown.

Study-wide findings and caveats: In post-booster samples, most primary-vaccination clones reappeared (approximately 96% CD4, about 90% CD8). Abundant clonotypes from the bulk population could contaminate FACS-sorted repertoires.

The CDR3 spans 14 residues. With 5 bases clipped from V and 5 bases from J, the junction kept 9 bases outside the gene matches. Germline V gives CDR1 KGHSH, CDR2 LQKENI. V usage is TRBV18 and J usage is TRBJ2-7; 7 bases map to TRBD1. This sequence originates from a man aged 25 to 45 who received the YFV17D yellow fever vaccine. Sequenced material: CD4+ T cells sorted from PBMCs, taken 45 days after the yellow fever booster vaccination. The CDR3 region is CASSSDRVGNEQYF. CDR3 DNA: TGTGCCAGCTCATCTGACAGGGTAGGCAACGAGCAGTACTTC.